Shown below are 7 T cell receptor beta chains from a single sample sequenced in a study of identifying expanded T cells in peripheral blood. Using immunoSEQ multiplex PCR, the repertoire was profiled, and TCRdb retains in-frame clones only, with some absent. The sample has more than 45,000 clones; under 85% are singletons. The sequenced material came from blood. The receptors stem from a person aged 18 to 69 in good health.

Note on this clone: Mismatch with germline at one junction end may stem from a read error. The chain carries TRBV7-9 and TRBJ2-7, with D maybe TRBD2 (6 bases). CDR1 is SEHNR, CDR2 FQNEAQ, per germline (reference sequence). This CDR3 has 11 amino acids. The CDR3 protein is CASSLETSLHF. DNA for the CDR3: TGTGCCAGCAGCTTAGAAACTAGCCTGCACTTC.

The CDR3 sequence: CASSQNNGDIQYF. Written as DNA, the CDR3 is TGTGCCAGCAGCCAAAACAACGGGGACATTCAGTACTTC. The chain is built from TRBV14 and TRBJ2-4; TRBD2 is a possible D gene (5 bases). Per germline, CDR1 SGHDN and CDR2 FVKESK. Trimming left V 2 bases short and J 8 bases short, with 10 bases between. The CDR3 runs 13 residues.

This clone was recorded a few times. This rearrangement joins TRBV2 to TRBJ2-1; unclear D gene. The CDR3 contains 11 residues. CDR1 and CDR2 (germline): SNHLY, FYNNEI. The V end was cut by 8 bases, the J end by 10 bases, with 12 bases between. This chain's CDR3 is CASGLSVEQFF. In DNA, the CDR3 is TGTGCCAGCGGGTTGAGCGTCGAGCAGTTCTTC.

This clone was picked up a small number of times. The chain carries TRBV19 and TRBJ2-3, with 7 bases aligning to TRBD2. With V trimmed by 6 bases and J by 5 bases, 5 bases remained unmatched. This CDR3 has 13 amino acids. From germline, CDR1 is LNHDA and CDR2 SQIVND (reference sequence). The CDR3 is CASRPSGQDTQYF. CDR3 DNA sequence: TGTGCCAGTAGGCCTAGCGGACAAGATACGCAGTATTTT.

This clone has more than one count but fewer than ten. CDR3 sequence reads: CAWSVQGAQPQHF. The CDR3 DNA sequence: TGTGCCTGGAGTGTACAAGGGGCCCAGCCCCAGCATTTT. This chain uses TRBV30 with TRBJ1-5; TRBD1 might be the D (5 bases). Germline CDR1 is GTSNPN and CDR2 is SVGIG (reference sequence). V dropped 0 bases and J dropped 7 bases, with 10 bases sitting between them. This CDR3 has 13 amino acids. The whole variable domain, filled in from reference TRBV30 and TRBJ1-5, reads SQTIHQWPATLVQPVGSPLSLECTVEGTSNPNLYWYRQAAGRGLQLLFYSVGIGQISSEVPQNLSASRPQDRQFILSSKKLLLSDSGFYLCAWSVQGAQPQHFGDGTRLSIL.

The chain employs TRBV9 and TRBJ1-2, with TRBD1 identical over 7 bases. Germline CDR1 and CDR2: SGDLS and YYNGEE. This CDR3 spans 15 amino acids. The ends lost 0 bases at V and 4 bases at J; junction bases unmatched: 6. The CDR3 DNA reads TGTGCCAGCAGCGTAGACGGGACAGAGAGCTATGGCTACACCTTC. It yields the protein CASSVDGTESYGYTF.

The V call is TRBV5-1, the J call TRBJ1-1; 9 nucleotides match TRBD1. Per the germline V gene, CDR1 is SGHRS and CDR2 is YFSETQ. This CDR3 is 14 amino acids long. The V and J ends lost 4 bases and 4 bases, in that order; junction bases with no gene match: 5. The DNA for the CDR3 is TGCGCCAGCAGCAGGACAGGGGTAACCACTGAAGCTTTCTTT. It translates to CASSRTGVTTEAFF.